The clone carrying this T cell receptor (beta chain) was seen only a few times. Antigen unknown. This entry belongs to a study of beta chain features in type 1 diabetes. At the level of the study: The samples had 100 million to 140 million sorted cells examined in all. Overall study results and limits: Across all four CD4+ subsets, people with type 1 diabetes showed modestly shorter TCRB CDR3s.

CDR3 length: 17 residues. V trimming: 2 bases; J trimming: 1 base; junction bases outside the gene matches: 8. CDR1 LNHNV and CDR2 YYDKDF come from the germline V gene (reference sequence). Expressed TCRB transcripts were sequenced, since all the RNA that had been isolated was reverse transcribed. The assay was immunoSEQ multiplex PCR, and TCRdb's table has in-frame clones only and misses some. The sample consists of approximately 280,000 clones, roughly 15% of them appearing once. The sequencing input was naive CD4+ T cells from blood. This receptor was taken from a man aged 18 to 29 with type 1 diabetes. J is TRBJ2-3 and V is TRBV15; 8 bases line up with TRBD2. In DNA, the CDR3 is TGTGCCACCAGCAGACTCGGGACTAGTGACGGCACAGATACGCAGTATTTT. Encoded protein: CATSRLGTSDGTDTQYF.